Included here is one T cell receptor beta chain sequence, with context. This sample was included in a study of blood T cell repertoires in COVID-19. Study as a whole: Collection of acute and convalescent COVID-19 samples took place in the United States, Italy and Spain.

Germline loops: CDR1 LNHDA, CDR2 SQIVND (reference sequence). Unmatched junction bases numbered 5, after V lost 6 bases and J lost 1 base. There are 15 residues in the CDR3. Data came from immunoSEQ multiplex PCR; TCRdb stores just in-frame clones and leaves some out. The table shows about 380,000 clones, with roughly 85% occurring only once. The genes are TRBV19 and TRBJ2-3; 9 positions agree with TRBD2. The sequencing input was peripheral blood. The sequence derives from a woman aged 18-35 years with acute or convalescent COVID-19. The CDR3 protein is CASSRAGGGTDTQYF. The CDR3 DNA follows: TGTGCCAGTAGCAGAGCGGGGGGAGGCACAGATACGCAGTATTTT.